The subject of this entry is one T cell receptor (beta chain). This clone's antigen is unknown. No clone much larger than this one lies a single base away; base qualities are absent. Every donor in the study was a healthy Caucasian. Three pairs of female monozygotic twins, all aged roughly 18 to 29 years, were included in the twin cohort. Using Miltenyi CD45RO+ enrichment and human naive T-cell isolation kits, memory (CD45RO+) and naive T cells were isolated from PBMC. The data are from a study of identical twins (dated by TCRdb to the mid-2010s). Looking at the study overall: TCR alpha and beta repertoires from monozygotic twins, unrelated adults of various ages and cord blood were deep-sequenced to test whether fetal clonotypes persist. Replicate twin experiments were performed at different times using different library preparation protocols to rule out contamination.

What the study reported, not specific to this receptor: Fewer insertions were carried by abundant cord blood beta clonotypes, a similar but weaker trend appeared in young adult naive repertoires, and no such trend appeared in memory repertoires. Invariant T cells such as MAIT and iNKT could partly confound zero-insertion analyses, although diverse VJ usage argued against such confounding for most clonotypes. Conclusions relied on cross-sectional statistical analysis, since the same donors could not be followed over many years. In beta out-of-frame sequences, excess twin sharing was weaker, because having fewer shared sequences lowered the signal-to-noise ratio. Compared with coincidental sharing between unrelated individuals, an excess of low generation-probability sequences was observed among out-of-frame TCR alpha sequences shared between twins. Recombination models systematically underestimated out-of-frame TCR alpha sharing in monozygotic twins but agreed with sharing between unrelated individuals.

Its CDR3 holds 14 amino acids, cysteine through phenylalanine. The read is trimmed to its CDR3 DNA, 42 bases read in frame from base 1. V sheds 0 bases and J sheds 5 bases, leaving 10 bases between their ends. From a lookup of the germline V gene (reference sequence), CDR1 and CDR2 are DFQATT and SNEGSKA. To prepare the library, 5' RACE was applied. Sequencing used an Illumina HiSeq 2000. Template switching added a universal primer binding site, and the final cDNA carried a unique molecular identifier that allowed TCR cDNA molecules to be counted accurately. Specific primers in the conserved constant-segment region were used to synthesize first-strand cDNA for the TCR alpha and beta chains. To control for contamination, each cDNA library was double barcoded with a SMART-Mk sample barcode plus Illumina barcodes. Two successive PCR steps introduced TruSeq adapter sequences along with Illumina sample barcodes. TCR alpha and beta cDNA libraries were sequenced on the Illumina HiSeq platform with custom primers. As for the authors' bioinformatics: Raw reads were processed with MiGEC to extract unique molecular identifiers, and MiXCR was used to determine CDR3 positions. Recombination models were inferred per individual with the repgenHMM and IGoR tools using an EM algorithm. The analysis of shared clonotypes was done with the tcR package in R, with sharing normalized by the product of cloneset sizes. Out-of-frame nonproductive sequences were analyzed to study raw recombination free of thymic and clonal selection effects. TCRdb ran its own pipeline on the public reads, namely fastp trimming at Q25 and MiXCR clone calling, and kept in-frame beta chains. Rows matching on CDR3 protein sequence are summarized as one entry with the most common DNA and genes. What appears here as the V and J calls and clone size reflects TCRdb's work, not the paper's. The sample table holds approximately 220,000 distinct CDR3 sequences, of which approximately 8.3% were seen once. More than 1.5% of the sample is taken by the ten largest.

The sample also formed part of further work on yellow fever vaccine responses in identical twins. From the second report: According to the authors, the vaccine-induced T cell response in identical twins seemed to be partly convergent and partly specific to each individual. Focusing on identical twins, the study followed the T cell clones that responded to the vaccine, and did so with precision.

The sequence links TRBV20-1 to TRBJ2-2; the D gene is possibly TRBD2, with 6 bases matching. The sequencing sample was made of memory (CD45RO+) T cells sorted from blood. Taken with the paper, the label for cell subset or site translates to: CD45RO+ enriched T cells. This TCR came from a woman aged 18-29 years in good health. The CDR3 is CSAREGLATGELFF. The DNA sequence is TGCAGTGCTAGAGAGGGGCTAGCGACCGGGGAGCTGTTTTTT.